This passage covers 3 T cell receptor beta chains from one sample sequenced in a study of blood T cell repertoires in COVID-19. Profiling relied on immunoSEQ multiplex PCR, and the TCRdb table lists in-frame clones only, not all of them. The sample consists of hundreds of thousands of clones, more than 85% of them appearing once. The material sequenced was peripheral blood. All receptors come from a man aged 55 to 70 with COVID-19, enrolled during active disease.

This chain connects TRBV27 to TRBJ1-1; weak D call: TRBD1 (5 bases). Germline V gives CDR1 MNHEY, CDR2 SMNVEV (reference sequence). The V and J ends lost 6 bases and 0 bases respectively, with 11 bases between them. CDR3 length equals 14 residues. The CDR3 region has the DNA TGTGCCAGCAGCCTGGGGCTGATGAACACTGAAGCTTTCTTT. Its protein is CASSLGLMNTEAFF.

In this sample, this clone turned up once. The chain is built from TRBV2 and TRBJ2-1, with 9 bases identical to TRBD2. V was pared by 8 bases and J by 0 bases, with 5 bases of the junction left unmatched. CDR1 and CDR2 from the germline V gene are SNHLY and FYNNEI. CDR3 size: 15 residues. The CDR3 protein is CASLKREASYNEQFF. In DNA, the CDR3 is TGTGCCAGCCTAAAGCGGGAGGCCTCCTACAATGAGCAGTTCTTC.

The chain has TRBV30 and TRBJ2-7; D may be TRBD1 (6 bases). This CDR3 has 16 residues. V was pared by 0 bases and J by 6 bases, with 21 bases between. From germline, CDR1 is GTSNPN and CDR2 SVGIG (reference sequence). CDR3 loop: CAWSVRGTLLVLEQYF. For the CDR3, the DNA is TGTGCCTGGAGTGTACGAGGGACACTCCTGGTACTCGAGCAGTACTTC.